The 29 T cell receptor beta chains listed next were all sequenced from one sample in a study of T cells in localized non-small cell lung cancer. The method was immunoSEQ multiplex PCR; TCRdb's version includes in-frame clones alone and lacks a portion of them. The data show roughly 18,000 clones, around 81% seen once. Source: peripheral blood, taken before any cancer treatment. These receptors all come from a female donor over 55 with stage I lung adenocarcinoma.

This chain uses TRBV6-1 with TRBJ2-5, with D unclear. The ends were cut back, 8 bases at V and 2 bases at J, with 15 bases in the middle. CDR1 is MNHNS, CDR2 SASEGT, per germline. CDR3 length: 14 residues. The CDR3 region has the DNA TGTGCCAGCGAGGCACGCTCTCCGCAAGAGACCCAGTACTTC. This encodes CASEARSPQETQYF.

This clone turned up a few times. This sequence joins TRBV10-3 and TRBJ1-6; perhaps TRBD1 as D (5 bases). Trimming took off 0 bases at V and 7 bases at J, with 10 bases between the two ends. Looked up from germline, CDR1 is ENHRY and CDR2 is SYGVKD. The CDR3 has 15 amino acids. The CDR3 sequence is CAISESRAGNSPLHF. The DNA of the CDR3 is TGTGCCATCAGTGAGTCTAGGGCAGGGAATTCACCCCTCCACTTT.

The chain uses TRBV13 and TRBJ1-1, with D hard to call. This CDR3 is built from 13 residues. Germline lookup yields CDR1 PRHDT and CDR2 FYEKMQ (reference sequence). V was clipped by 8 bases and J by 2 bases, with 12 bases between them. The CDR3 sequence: CASAGGANTEAFF. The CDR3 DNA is TGTGCCAGCGCCGGCGGAGCCAACACTGAAGCTTTCTTT.

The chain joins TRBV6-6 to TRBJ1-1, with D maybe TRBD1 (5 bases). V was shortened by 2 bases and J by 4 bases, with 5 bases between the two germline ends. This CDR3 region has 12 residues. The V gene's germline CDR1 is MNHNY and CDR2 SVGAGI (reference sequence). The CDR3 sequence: CASSYGGTEAFF. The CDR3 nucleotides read TGTGCCAGCAGTTACGGGGGCACTGAAGCTTTCTTT.

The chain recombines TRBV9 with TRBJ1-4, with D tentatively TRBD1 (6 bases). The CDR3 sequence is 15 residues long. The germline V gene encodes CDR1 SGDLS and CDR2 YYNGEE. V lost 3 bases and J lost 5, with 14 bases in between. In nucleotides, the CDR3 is TGTGCCAGCAGCGCTACAGGGAGGAGGAATGAAAAACTGTTTTTT. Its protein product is CASSATGRRNEKLFF.

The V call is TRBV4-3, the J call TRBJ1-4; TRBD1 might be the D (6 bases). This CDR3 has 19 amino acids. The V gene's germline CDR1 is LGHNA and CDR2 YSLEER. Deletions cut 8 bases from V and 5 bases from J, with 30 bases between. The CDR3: CASSRRVAEGGGRNEKLFF. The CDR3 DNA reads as TGCGCCAGCTCCCGTCGTGTAGCAGAGGGGGGAGGTCGGAATGAAAAACTGTTTTTT.

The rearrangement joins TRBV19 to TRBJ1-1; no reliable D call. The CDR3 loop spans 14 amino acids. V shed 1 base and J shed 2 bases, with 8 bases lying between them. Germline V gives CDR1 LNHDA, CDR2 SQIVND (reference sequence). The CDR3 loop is CASSIGYSNTEAFF. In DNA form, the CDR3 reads TGTGCCAGTAGTATAGGATACAGTAACACTGAAGCTTTCTTT.

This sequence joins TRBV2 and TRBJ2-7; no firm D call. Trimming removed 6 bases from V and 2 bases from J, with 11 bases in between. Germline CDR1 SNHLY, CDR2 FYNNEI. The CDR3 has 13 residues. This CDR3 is CASRGSTPYEQYF. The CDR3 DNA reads TGTGCCAGCAGGGGGTCTACCCCCTACGAGCAGTACTTC.

CDR3 residues: CASSLAGTGELFF. As DNA, the CDR3 is TGTGCCAGCAGCTTAGCGGGCACCGGGGAGCTGTTTTTT. The chain couples TRBV11-2 to TRBJ2-2; D gene uncertain. The V and J ends lost 1 base and 4 bases respectively, with 4 bases between them. Germline lookup yields CDR1 SGHAT and CDR2 FQNNGV. There are 13 residues in the CDR3.

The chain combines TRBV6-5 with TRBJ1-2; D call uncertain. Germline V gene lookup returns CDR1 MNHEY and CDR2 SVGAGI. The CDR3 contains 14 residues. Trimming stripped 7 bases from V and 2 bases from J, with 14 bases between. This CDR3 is CASIEPGGNYGYTF. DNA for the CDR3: TGTGCCAGCATCGAACCCGGAGGAAACTATGGCTACACCTTC.

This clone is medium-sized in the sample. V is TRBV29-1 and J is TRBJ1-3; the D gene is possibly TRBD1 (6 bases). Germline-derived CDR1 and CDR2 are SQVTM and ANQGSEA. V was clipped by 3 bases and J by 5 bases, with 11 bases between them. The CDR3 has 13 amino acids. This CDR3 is CSVESGVRNTIYF. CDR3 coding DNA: TGCAGCGTTGAGTCAGGGGTACGAAACACCATATATTTT.

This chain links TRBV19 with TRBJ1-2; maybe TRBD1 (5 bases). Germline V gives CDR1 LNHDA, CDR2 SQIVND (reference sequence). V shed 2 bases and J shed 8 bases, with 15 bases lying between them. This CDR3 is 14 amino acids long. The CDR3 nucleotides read TGTGCCAGTAGTATAATGACAGTAGAAGGAGGCTACACCTTC. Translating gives CASSIMTVEGGYTF. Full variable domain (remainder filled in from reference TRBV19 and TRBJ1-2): DGGITQSPKYLFRKEGQNVTLSCEQNLNHDAMYWYRQDPGQGLRLIYYSQIVNDFQKGDIAEGYSVSREKKESFPLTVTSAQKNPTAFYLCASSIMTVEGGYTFGSGTRLTVV.

This CDR3 reads CASRGTTAGANVLTF. In DNA, the CDR3 is TGTGCCAGCAGGGGGACTACGGCTGGGGCCAACGTCCTGACTTTC. V and J are TRBV6-1 and TRBJ2-6; 7 bases fit TRBD2. V shed 6 bases and J 2 bases; nucleotides not matched to a gene: 4. This CDR3 spans 15 amino acids. Germline CDR1 is MNHNS and CDR2 is SASEGT.

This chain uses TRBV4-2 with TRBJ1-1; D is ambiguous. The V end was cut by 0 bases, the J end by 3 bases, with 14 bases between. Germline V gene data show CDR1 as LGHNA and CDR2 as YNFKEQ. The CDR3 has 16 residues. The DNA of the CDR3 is TGTGCCAGCAGCCAAGATATCGGGGAAGAGGACACTGAAGCTTTCTTT. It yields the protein CASSQDIGEEDTEAFF.

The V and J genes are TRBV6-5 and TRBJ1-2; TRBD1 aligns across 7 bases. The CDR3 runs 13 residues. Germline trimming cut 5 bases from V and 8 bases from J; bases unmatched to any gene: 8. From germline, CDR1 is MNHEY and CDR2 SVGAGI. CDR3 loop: CASSKTGARGYTF. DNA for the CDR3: TGTGCCAGCAGTAAAACAGGGGCCAGGGGCTACACCTTC.

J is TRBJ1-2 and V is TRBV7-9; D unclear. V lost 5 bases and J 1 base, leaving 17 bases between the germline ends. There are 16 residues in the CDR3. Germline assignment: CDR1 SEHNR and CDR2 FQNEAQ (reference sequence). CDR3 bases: TGTGCCAGCAGCCCCCAACGGACGGAAATTAACTATGGCTACACCTTC. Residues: CASSPQRTEINYGYTF.

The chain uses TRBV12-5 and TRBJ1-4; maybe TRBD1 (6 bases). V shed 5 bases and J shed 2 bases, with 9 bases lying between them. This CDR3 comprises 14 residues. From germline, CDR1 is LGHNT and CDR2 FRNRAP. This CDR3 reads CASGQGFTNEKLFF. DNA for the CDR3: TGTGCTAGTGGTCAGGGGTTCACTAATGAAAAACTGTTTTTT. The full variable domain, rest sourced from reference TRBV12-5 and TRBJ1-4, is DARVTQTPRHKVTEMGQEVTMRCQPILGHNTVFWYRQTMMQGLELLAYFRNRAPLDDSGMPKDRFSAEMPDATLATLKIQPSEPRDSAVYFCASGQGFTNEKLFFGSGTQLSVL.

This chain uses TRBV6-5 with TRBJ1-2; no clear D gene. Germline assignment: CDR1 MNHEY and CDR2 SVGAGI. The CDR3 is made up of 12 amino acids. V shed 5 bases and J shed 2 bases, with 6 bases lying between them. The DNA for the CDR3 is TGTGCCAGCAGTCAAGGGAACTATGGCTACACCTTC. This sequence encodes CASSQGNYGYTF.

The CDR3 nucleotides are TGTGCCAGTAGTAGGGGATGGGGACTTTACGAGCAGTACTTC. It codes for CASSRGWGLYEQYF. V gene TRBV19 combines with J gene TRBJ2-7, with D tentatively TRBD2 (6 bases). CDR3 length: 14 amino acids. Germline CDR1 reads LNHDA; CDR2 reads SQIVND (reference sequence). V was shortened by 4 bases and J by 4 bases, with 14 bases between the two germline ends.

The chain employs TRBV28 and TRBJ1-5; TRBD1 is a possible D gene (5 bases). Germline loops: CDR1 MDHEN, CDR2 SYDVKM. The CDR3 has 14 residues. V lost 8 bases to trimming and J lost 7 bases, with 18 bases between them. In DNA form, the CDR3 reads TGTGCCAGCGGCACCACAGGTAATCCCCAGCCCCAGCATTTT. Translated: CASGTTGNPQPQHF.

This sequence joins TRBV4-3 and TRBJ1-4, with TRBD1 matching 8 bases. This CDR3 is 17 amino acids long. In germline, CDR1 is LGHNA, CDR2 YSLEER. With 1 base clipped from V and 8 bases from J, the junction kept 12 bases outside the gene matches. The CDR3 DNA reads TGCGCCAGCAGCCAAGGCTATCGTGGGACAGGTTCCGAAAAACTGTTTTTT. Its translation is CASSQGYRGTGSEKLFF.

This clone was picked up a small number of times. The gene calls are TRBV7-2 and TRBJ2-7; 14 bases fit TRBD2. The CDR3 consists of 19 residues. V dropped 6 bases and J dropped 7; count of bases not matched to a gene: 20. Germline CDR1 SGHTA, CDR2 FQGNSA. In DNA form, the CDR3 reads TGTGCCAGCAGTCCGACCGGGACTAGCGGGGGAAGCCGCTTATGGGAGCAGTACTTC. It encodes CASSPTGTSGGSRLWEQYF.

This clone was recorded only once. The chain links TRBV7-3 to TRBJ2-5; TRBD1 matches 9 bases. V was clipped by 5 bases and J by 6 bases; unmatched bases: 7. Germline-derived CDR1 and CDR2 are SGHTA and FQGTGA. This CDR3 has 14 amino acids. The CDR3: CASSTGQGSKTQYF. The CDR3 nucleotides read TGTGCCAGCAGCACTGGACAGGGGAGTAAGACCCAGTACTTC.

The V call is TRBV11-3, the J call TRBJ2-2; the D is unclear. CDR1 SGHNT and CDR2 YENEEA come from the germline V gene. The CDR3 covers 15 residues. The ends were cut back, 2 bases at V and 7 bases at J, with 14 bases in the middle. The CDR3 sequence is CASSLIGLGGGELFF. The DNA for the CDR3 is TGTGCCAGCAGCTTAATAGGGTTGGGCGGCGGGGAGCTGTTTTTT. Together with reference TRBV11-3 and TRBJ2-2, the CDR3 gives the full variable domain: EAGVVQSPRYKIIEKKQPVAFWCNPISGHNTLYWYLQNLGQGPELLIRYENEEAVDDSQLPKDRFSAERLKGVDSTLKIQPAELGDSAVYLCASSLIGLGGGELFFGEGSRLTVL.

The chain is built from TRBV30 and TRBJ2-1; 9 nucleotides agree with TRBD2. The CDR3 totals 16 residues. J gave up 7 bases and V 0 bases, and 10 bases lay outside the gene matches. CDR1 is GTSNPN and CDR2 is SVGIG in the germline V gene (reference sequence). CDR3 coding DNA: TGTGCCTGGAGTGTATCTGGCGGGGGGGCCAGGAATGAGCAGTTCTTC. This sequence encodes CAWSVSGGGARNEQFF.

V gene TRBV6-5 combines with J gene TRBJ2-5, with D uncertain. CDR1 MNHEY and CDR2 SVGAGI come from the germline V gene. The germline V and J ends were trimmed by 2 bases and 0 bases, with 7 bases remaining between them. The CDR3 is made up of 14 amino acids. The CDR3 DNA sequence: TGTGCCAGCAGTTACGCTGACCACCAAGAGACCCAGTACTTC. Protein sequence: CASSYADHQETQYF.

In DNA form, the CDR3 reads TGTGCCACCACTCCCGGACTAGCGAGCGTCACAGATACGCAGTATTTT. Translation: CATTPGLASVTDTQYF. This sequence joins TRBV15 and TRBJ2-3, with TRBD2 identical over 9 bases. The CDR3 is 16 amino acids. CDR1 and CDR2 (germline): LNHNV, YYDKDF (reference sequence). V was pared by 7 bases and J by 2 bases, with 10 bases of the junction left unmatched.

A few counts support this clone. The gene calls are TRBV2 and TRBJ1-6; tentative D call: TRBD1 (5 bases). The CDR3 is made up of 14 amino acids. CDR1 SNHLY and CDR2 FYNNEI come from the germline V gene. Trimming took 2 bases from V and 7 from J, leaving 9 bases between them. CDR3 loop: CASSEQGRNSPLHF. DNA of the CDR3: TGTGCCAGCAGTGAACAGGGACGGAATTCACCCCTCCACTTT.

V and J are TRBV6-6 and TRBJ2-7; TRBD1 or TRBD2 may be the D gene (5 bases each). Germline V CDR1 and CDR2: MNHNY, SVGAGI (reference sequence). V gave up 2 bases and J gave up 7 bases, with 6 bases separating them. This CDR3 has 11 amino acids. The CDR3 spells CASSYGGEQYF. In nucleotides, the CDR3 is TGTGCCAGCAGTTACGGGGGAGAGCAGTACTTC.